This T cell receptor beta chain was sequenced in a study of T cells expressing NK-cell markers. About the research overall: Sorted CD3+CD56+NKG2C+, CD3+CD56+NKG2C- and CD3+CD56-NKG2C+ T cells provided the TCR beta repertoires. Of eight sequenced donors, seven were HCMV-seropositive and one HCMV-seronegative.

Germline V gene data show CDR1 as LGHNA and CDR2 as YNFKEQ. The CDR3 contains 15 residues. Remarks on this clonotype: Antigen unknown.

Notes on the study in general: Dominance of the CD3+CD56-NKG2C+ fraction by these clonotypes also held in a handful of donors. Whether the expanded NKG2C+ T cell clones recognized HCMV remained unclear.

TCRdb re-called the 5' RACE reads and catalogs CDR3 proteins one per entry, DNA excluded. This listing includes 200,000 to 300,000 distinct CDR3 sequences. The sample taken for sequencing was blood T cells: a sorted CD56 or NKG2C T cell subset, CD4+ or CD8+ T cells, or bulk PBMC T cells (not recorded which). V usage is TRBV4-2 and J usage is TRBJ2-5; with no DNA, the TCRdb D assignment of TRBD1 cannot be verified. This receptor was obtained from a man aged 18 to 30 in good health. The CDR3 region is CASSQEGGTEETQYF.